This TCR beta chain derives from a study of T cells in Graves' hyperthyroidism and ophthalmopathy. Study-wide results and limits: In validation, the model predicted ophthalmopathy. These predictions came a median around 5.9 months before onset. Peripheral blood also featured most of the thyroid clonotypes expanded above 0.001. By a 13 V-J model, ophthalmopathy was set apart from stable hyperthyroidism.

Patients showing uncontrolled infection, other autoimmune disease, pregnancy or lactation were ineligible. The CDR3 sequence is 17 residues long. Germline V gene sequence: CDR1 MNHNS, CDR2 SASEGT. Trimming removed 6 bases from V and 0 bases from J, with 20 bases in between. There were TCR beta CDR3 regions amplified from RNA transcripts. The HTBI set primed first-round TCR CDR3 RT-PCR. MiXCR was run by TCRdb on the multiplex PCR reads, yielding one entry per CDR3 protein. The repertoire holds a few hundred thousand distinct CDR3 sequences, with over 20% as singletons. This clonotype was seen at least ten times. What it binds is unknown.

Sample: blood. The clonotype was recovered from a woman in her forties or fifties with Graves' hyperthyroidism. The chain uses TRBV6-1 and TRBJ1-1, with D uncertain. The CDR3 reads CASRITARLSLNTEAFF. The CDR3 DNA sequence: TGTGCCAGCAGAATTACAGCGAGACTGTCTTTGAACACTGAAGCTTTCTTT.